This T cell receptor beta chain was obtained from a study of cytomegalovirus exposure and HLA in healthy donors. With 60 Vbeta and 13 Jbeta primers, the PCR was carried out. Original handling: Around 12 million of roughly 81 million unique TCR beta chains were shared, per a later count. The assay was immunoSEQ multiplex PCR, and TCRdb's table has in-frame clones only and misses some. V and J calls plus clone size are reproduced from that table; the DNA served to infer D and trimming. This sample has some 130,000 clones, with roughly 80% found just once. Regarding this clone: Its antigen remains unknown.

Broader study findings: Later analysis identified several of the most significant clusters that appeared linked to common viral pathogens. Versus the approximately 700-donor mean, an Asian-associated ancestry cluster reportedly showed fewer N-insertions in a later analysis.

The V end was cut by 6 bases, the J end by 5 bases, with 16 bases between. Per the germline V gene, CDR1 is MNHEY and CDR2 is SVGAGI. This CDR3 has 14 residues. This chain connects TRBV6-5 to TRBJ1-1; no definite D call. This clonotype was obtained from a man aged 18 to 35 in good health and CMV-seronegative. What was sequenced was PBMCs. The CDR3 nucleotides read TGTGCCAGCAGGACTCGAAGTACGAGGACTGAAGCTTTCTTT. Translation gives CASRTRSTRTEAFF.